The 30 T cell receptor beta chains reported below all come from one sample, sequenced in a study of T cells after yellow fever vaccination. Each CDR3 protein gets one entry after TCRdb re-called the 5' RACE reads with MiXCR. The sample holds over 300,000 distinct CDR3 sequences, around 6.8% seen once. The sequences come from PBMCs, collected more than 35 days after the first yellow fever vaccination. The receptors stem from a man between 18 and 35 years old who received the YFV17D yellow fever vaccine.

CDR3 protein: CASSLAGSEQFF. CDR3 sequence (DNA): TGCGCCAGCAGCTTGGCGGGGTCGGAGCAGTTCTTC. The chain has TRBV5-1 and TRBJ2-1, with D possibly matching TRBD2 (5 bases). V lost 0 bases and J 10 bases, leaving 8 bases between the germline ends. The CDR3 is made up of 12 amino acids. The germline CDR1 and CDR2 sequences are SGHRS and YFSETQ.

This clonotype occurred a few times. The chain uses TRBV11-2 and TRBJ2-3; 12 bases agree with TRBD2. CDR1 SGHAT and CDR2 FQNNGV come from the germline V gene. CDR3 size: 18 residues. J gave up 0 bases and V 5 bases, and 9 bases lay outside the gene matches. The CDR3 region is CASSQWILAGGSTDTQYF. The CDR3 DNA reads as TGTGCCAGCAGCCAATGGATCCTAGCGGGGGGGAGCACAGATACGCAGTATTTT.

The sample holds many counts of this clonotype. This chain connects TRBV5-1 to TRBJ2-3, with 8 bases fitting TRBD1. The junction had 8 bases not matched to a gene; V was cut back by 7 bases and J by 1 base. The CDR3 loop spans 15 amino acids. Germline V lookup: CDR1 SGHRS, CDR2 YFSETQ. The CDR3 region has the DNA TGCGCCAGCGGCCAGGGGGCGCAGGGCACAGATACGCAGTATTTT. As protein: CASGQGAQGTDTQYF.

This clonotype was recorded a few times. DNA for the CDR3: TGTGCCAGCAGTCCACAGGGGAATAGCAATCAGCCCCAGCATTTT. As protein: CASSPQGNSNQPQHF. The genes are TRBV12-3 or TRBV12-4 and TRBJ1-5, with 7 nucleotides matching TRBD1. V lost 5 bases to trimming and J lost 0 bases; unmatched junction nucleotides: 4. The CDR3 loop spans 15 amino acids.

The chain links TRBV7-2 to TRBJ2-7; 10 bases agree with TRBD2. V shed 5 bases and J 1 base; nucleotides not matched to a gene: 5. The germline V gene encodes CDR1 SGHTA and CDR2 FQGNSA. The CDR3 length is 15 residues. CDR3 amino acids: CASSISGGSSYEQYF. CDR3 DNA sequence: TGTGCCAGCAGCATTAGCGGGGGGAGTTCCTACGAGCAGTACTTC.

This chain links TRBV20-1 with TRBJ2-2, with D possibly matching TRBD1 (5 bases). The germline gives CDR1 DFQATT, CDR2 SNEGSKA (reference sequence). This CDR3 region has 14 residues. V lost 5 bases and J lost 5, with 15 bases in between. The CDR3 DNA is TGCAGTGCTCTCTCCCCGCAGGGAACCGGGGAGCTGTTTTTT. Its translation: CSALSPQGTGELFF.

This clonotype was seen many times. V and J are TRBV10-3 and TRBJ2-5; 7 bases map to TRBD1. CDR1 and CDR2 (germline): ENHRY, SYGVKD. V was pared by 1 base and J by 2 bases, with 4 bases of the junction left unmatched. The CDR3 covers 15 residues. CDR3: CAISEWDSRQETQYF. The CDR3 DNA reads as TGTGCCATCAGTGAGTGGGACAGCCGACAAGAGACCCAGTACTTC.

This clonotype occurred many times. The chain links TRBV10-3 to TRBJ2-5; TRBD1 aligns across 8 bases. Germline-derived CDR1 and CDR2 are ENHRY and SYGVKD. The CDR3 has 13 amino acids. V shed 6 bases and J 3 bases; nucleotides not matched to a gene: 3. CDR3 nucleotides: TGTGCCATCAGATCGACAGGGGAAGAGACCCAGTACTTC. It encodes CAIRSTGEETQYF.

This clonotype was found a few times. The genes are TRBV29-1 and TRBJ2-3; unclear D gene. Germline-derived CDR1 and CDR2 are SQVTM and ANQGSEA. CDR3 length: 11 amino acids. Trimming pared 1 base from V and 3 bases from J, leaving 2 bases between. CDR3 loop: CSVEGTDTQYF. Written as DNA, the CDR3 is TGCAGCGTTGAAGGAACAGATACGCAGTATTTT.

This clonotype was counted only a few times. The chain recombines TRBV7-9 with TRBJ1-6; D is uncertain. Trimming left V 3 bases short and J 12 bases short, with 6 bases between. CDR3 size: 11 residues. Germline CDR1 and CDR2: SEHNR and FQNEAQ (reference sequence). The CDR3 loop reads CASSFEGPLHF. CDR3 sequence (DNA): TGTGCCAGCAGCTTCGAGGGACCCCTCCACTTT.

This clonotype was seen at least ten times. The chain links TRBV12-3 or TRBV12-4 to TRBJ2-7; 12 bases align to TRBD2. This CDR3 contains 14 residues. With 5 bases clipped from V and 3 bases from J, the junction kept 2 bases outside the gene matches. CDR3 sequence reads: CASSQLAGGYEQYF. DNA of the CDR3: TGTGCCAGCAGTCAACTAGCGGGGGGCTACGAGCAGTACTTC.

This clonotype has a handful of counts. The CDR3 spells CASSPGVSWGLTGETQYF. The CDR3 DNA reads as TGCGCCAGCAGCCCGGGGGTTTCGTGGGGCCTCACCGGAGAGACCCAGTACTTC. This rearrangement joins TRBV5-1 to TRBJ2-5; a weak D match, TRBD2 (6 bases). V lost 4 bases and J lost 4, with 26 bases in between. CDR1 and CDR2 (germline): SGHRS, YFSETQ. The CDR3 has 18 residues.

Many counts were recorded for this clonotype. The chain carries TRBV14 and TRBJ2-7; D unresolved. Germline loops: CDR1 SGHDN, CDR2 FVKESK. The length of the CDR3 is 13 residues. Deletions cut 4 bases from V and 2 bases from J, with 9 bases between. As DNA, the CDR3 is TGTGCCAGCAGCCCTCCCGCGGCCTACGAGCAGTACGTC. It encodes CASSPPAAYEQYV.

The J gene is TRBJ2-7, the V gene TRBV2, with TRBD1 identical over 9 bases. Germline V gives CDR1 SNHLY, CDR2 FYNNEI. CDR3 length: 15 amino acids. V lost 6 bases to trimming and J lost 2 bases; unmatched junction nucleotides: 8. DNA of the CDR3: TGTGCCAGCAGCGGAGGGGACAGGGAAACCTACGAGCAGTACTTC. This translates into CASSGGDRETYEQYF.

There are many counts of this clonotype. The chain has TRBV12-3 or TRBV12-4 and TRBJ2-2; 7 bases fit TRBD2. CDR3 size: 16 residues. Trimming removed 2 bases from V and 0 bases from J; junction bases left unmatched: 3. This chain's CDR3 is CASSLFGGTNTGELFF. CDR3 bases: TGTGCCAGCAGTTTATTCGGGGGGACGAACACCGGGGAGCTGTTTTTT.

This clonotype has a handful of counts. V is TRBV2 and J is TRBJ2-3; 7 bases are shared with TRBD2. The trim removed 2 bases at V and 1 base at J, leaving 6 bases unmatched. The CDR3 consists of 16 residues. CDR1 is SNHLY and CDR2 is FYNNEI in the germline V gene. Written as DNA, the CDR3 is TGTGCCAGCAGTGAATGGTCCGCGGGGGGCACAGATACGCAGTATTTT. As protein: CASSEWSAGGTDTQYF.

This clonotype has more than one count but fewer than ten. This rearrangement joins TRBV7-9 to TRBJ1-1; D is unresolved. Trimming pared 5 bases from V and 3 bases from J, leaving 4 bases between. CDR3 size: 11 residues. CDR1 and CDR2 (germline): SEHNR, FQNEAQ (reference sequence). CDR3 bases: TGTGCCAGCAGCCAATACACTGAAGCTTTCTTT. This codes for CASSQYTEAFF.

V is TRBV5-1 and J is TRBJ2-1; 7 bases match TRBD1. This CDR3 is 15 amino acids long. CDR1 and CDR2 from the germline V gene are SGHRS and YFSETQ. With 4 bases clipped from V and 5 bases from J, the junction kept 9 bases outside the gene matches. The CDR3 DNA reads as TGCGCCAGCAGCCCCACGGGACAGTTGAACAATGAGCAGTTCTTC. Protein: CASSPTGQLNNEQFF. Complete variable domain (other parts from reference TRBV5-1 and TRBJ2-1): KAGVTQTPRYLIKTRGQQVTLSCSPISGHRSVSWYQQTPGQGLQFLFEYFSETQRNKGNFPGRFSGRQFSNSRSEMNVSTLELGDSALYLCASSPTGQLNNEQFFGPGTRLTVL.

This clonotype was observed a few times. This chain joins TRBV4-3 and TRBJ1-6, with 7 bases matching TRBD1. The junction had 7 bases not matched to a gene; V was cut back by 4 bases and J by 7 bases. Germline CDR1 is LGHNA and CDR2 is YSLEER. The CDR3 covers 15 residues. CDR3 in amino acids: CASSRDRVGNSPLHF. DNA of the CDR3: TGCGCCAGCAGCCGGGACAGAGTGGGGAATTCACCCCTCCACTTT.

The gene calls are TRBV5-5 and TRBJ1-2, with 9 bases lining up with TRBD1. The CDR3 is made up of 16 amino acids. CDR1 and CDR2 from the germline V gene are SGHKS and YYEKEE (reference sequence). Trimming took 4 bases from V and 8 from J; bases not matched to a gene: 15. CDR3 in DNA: TGTGCCAGCAGCCCACCATGGGGACAGGGAAGGTACGGCTACACCTTC. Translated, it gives CASSPPWGQGRYGYTF.

For the CDR3, the DNA is TGTGCCAGCAGTTTAGAGGGACTAGCGGGGGAAGATACGCAGTATTTT. It encodes CASSLEGLAGEDTQYF. The chain carries TRBV27 and TRBJ2-3, with TRBD2 identical over 14 bases. The CDR3 is 16 amino acids. The ends lost 2 bases at V and 5 bases at J; junction bases unmatched: 3. The germline CDR1 and CDR2 sequences are MNHEY and SMNVEV (reference sequence).

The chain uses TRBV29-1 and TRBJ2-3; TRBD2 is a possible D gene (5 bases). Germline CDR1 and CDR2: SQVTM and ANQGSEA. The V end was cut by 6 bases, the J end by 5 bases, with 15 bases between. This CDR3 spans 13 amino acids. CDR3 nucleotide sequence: TGCAGCGTACGGGGTACTTTGGAAGATACGCAGTATTTT. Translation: CSVRGTLEDTQYF.

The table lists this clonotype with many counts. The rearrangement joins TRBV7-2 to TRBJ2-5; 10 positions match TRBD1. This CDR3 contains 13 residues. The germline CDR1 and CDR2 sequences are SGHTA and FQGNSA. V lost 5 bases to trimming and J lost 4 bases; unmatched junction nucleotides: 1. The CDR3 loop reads CASSRDRGETQYF. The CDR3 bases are TGTGCCAGCAGCAGGGACAGGGGAGAGACCCAGTACTTC.

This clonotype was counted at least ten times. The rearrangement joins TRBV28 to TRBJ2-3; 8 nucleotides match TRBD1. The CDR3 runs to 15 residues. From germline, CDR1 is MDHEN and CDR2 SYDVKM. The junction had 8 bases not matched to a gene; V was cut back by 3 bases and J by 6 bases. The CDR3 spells CASSLQGAGWDTQYF. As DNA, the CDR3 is TGTGCCAGCAGTTTGCAGGGGGCGGGATGGGATACGCAGTATTTT.

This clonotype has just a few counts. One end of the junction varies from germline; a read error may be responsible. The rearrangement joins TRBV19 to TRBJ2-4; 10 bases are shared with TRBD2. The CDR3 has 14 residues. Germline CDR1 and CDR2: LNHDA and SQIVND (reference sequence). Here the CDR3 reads CASSITGSGGGRYF. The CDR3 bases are TGTGCCAGCAGTATTACCGGAAGCGGGGGGGGGAGATACTTC.

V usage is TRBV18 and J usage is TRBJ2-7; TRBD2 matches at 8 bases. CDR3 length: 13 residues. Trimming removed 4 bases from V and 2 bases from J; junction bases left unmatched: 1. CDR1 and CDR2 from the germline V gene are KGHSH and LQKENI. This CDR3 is CASSRSGAYEQYF. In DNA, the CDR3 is TGTGCCAGCTCACGTAGCGGGGCCTACGAGCAGTACTTC.

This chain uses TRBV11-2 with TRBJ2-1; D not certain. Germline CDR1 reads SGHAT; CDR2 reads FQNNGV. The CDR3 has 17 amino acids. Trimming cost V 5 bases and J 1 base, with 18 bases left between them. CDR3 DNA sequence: TGTGCCAGCAGCATCCCACCCCTAGACCCTTCCTACAATGAGCAGTTCTTC. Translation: CASSIPPLDPSYNEQFF.

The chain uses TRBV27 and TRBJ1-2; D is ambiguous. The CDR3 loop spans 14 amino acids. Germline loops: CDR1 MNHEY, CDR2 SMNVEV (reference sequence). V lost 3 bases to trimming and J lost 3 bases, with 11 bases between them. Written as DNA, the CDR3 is TGTGCCAGCAGTTTTGGTCGGGAGGACTATGGCTACACCTTC. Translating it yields CASSFGREDYGYTF.

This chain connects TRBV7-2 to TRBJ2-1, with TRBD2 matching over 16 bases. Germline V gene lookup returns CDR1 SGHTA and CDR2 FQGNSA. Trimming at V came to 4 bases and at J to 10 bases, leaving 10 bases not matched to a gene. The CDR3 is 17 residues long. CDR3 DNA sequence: TGTGCCAGCAGCTATTCCGGGACTAGCGGGGGGGTCAGAGAGCAGTTCTTC. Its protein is CASSYSGTSGGVREQFF.

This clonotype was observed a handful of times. DNA of the CDR3: TGCGCCAGCAGCCACAGAACCCCGACTAGCGGGGGCAAAAATGAGCAGTTCTTC. Amino acid sequence: CASSHRTPTSGGKNEQFF. This chain connects TRBV4-1 to TRBJ2-1; TRBD2 aligns across 12 bases. Germline CDR1 reads MGHRA; CDR2 reads YSYEKL. J lost 7 bases, V lost 3 bases, and 13 bases had no gene match. The CDR3 sequence is 18 residues long.